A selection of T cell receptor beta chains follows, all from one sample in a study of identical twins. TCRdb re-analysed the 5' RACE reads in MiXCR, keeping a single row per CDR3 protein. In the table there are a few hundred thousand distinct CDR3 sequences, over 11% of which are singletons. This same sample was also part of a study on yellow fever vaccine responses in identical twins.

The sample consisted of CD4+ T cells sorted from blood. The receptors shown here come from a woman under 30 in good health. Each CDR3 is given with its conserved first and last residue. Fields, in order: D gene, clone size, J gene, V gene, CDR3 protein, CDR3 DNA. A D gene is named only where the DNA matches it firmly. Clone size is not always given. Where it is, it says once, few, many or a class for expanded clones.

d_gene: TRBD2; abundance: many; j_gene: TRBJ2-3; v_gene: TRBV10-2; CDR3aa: CASKVGGAFGDTQYF; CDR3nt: TGCGCCAGTAAAGTCGGGGGGGCCTTTGGAGATACGCAGTATTTT
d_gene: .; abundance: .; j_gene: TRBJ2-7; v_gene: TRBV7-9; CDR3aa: CASSPYSTSYEQYF; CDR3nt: TGTGCCAGCAGCCCCTACAGTACGTCCTACGAGCAGTACTTC
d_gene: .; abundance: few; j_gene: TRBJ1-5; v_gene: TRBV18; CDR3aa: CASSPGYNQPQHF; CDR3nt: TGTGCCAGCTCACCAGGATATAATCAGCCCCAGCATTTT
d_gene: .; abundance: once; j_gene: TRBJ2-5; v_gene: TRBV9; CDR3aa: CASSVRDSPGETQYF; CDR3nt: TGTGCCAGCAGCGTGCGGGACTCACCAGGGGAGACCCAGTACTTC
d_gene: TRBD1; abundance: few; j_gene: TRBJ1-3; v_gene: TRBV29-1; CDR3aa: CSAIQGKGNTIYF; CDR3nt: TGCAGCGCGATACAGGGGAAAGGAAACACCATATATTTT
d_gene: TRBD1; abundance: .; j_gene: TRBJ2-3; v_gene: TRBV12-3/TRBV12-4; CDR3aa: CASSLPRTGPTDTQYF; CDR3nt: TGTGCCAGCAGTTTACCCCGGACAGGCCCGACAGATACGCAGTATTTT
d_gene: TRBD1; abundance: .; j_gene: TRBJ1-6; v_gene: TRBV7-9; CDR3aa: CASSSQGTADSPLHF; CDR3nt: TGTGCCAGCAGCTCGCAAGGGACAGCGGATTCACCCCTCCATTTT
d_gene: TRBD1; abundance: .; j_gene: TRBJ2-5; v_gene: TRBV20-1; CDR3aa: CSARDWTGQETQYF; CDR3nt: TGCAGTGCTAGAGATTGGACAGGCCAAGAGACCCAGTACTTC
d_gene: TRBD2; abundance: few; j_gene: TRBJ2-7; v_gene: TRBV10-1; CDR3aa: CASSSSGRTHEQYF; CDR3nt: TGCGCCAGCAGTAGTAGCGGGAGAACACACGAGCAGTACTTC
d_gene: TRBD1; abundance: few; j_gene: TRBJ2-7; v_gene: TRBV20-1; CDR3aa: CSARVLTGSSYEQYF; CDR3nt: TGCAGTGCTAGAGTACTGACAGGGAGCTCCTACGAGCAGTACTTC
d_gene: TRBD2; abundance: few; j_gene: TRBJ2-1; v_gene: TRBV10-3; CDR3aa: CAISALAEYNEQFF; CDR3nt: TGTGCCATCAGTGCACTAGCGGAGTACAATGAGCAGTTCTTC
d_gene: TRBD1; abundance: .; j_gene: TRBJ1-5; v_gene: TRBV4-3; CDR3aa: CASSQGVAGQGRQPQHF; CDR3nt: TGCGCCAGCAGCCAAGGTGTTGCGGGACAGGGTAGACAGCCCCAGCATTTT
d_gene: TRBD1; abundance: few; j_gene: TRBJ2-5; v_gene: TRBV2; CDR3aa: CASSDDRGSETQYF; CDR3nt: TGTGCCAGCAGTGACGACAGGGGTTCGGAGACCCAGTACTTC
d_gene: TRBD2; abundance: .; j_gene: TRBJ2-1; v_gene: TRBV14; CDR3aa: CASSQRTPGGRSNEQFF; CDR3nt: TGTGCCAGCAGCCAACGGACCCCGGGAGGAAGGAGCAATGAGCAGTTCTTC
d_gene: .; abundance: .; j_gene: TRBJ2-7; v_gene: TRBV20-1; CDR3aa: CSVPQGQPYEQYF; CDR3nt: TGCAGTGTCCCCCAAGGACAACCCTACGAGCAGTACTTC
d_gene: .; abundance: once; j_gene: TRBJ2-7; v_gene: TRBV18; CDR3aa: CASSHETLDEQYF; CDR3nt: TGTGCCAGCTCGCACGAGACCCTTGACGAGCAGTACTTC
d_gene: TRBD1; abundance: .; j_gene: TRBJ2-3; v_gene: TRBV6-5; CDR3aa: CASSYSNRGRTDTQYF; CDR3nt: TGTGCCAGCAGTTACTCGAACAGGGGGCGCACAGATACGCAGTATTTT
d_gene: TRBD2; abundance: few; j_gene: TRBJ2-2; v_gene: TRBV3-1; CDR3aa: CASSTAGALTGELFF; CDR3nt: TGTGCCAGCAGCACGGCGGGAGCGTTGACCGGGGAGCTGTTTTTT